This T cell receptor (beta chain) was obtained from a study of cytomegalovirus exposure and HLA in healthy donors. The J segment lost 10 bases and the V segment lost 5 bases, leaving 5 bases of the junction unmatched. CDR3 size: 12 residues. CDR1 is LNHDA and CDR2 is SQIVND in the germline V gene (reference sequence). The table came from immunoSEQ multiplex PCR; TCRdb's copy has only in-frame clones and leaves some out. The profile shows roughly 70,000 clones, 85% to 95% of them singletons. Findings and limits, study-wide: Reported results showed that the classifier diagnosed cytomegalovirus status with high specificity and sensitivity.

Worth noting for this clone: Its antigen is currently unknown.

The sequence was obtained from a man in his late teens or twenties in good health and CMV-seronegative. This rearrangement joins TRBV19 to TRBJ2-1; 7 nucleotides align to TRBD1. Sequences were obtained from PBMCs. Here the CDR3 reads CASSGQVHEQFF. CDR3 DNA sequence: TGTGCCAGTAGTGGACAGGTACACGAGCAGTTCTTC. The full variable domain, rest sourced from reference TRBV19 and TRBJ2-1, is DGGITQSPKYLFRKEGQNVTLSCEQNLNHDAMYWYRQDPGQGLRLIYYSQIVNDFQKGDIAEGYSVSREKKESFPLTVTSAQKNPTAFYLCASSGQVHEQFFGPGTRLTVL.